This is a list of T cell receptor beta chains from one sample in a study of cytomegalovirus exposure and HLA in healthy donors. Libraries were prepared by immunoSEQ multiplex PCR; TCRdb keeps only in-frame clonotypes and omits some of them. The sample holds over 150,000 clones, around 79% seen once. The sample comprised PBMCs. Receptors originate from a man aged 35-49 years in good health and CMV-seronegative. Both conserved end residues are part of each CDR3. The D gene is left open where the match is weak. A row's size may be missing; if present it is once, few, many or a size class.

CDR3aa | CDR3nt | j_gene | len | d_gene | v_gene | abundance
CASKTSGRWTGELFF | TGTGCCAGCAAGACTAGCGGGAGATGGACCGGGGAGCTGTTTTTT | TRBJ2-2 | 15 | TRBD2 | TRBV7-2 | few
CASSLDTYNEQFF | TGTGCCAGCAGCTTAGACACATACAATGAGCAGTTCTTC | TRBJ2-1 | 13 | . | TRBV7-9 | .
CASSPLPDSPVSSGANVLTF | TGTGCCAGCTCACCTCTTCCCGACAGCCCAGTTTCCTCTGGGGCCAACGTCCTGACTTTC | TRBJ2-6 | 20 | . | TRBV18 | few
CATSGTENEKLFF | TGTGCCACCAGCGGGACAGAAAATGAAAAACTGTTTTTT | TRBJ1-4 | 13 | TRBD1 | TRBV15 | .
CASTLDTNTEAFF | TGTGCCAGCACCTTAGACACGAACACTGAAGCTTTCTTT | TRBJ1-1 | 13 | . | TRBV7-2 | .
CASSRGTPETQYF | TGTGCCAGCAGCCGCGGGACGCCGGAGACCCAGTACTTC | TRBJ2-5 | 13 | . | TRBV7-6 | .
CASAKEETGNTIYF | TGTGCCAGTGCAAAGGAGGAAACTGGAAACACCATATATTTT | TRBJ1-3 | 14 | . | TRBV19 | .
CASSLPGEYEQYF | TGTGCCAGCAGCTTACCTGGGGAGTACGAGCAGTACTTC | TRBJ2-7 | 13 | . | TRBV7-9 | .
CSGGVGQETQYF | TGCAGCGGAGGAGTAGGCCAAGAGACCCAGTACTTC | TRBJ2-5 | 12 | . | TRBV29-1 | .
CASVAGGTYEQYF | TGTGCCTCCGTAGCGGGAGGAACCTACGAGCAGTACTTC | TRBJ2-7 | 13 | TRBD2 | TRBV7-2 | .
CASSSPGGWETQYF | TGTGCCAGCAGCTCCCCGGGGGGCTGGGAGACCCAGTACTTC | TRBJ2-5 | 14 | . | TRBV28 | .
CASSQVGSSGGNTIYF | TGTGCCAGCAGCCAAGTCGGGTCCTCAGGGGGAAACACCATATATTTT | TRBJ1-3 | 16 | . | TRBV4-2 | .
CASSSRLAGALNEQFF | TGTGCCAGCAGCTCTAGACTAGCGGGAGCGCTGAATGAGCAGTTCTTC | TRBJ2-1 | 16 | TRBD2 | TRBV9 | .
CASSPETSGRAYEQYF | TGCGCCAGCAGCCCGGAGACTAGCGGGAGGGCCTACGAGCAGTACTTC | TRBJ2-7 | 16 | TRBD2 | TRBV5-1 | once
CASSLAGTSGSSEQFF | TGTGCCAGCAGCTTAGCGGGGACTAGCGGGAGTTCTGAGCAGTTCTTC | TRBJ2-1 | 16 | TRBD2 | TRBV11-2 | .
CASSLAQGVYGYTF | TGTGCCAGCAGCTTGGCGCAGGGGGTCTATGGCTACACCTTC | TRBJ1-2 | 14 | TRBD1 | TRBV5-6 | once
CASSPPGLAGNEQFF | TGTGCCAGTAGTCCTCCCGGACTAGCGGGAAATGAGCAGTTCTTC | TRBJ2-1 | 15 | TRBD2 | TRBV19 | .